The 27 T cell receptor beta chains below all came from one sample that was sequenced in a study of OX40 agonist ivuxolimab in advanced cancers. Libraries came from the immunoSEQ multiplex PCR assay. Not all clones reach the TCRdb copy of this immuneACCESS table, which keeps in-frame sequences only. Checked studies attribute under half of the gap to unresolved V genes and leave the rest unexplained. This sample is represented by tens of thousands of clones; 80% to 90% of them were singletons. 0.65% to 0.9% of the sample goes to the ten largest clones. This material consisted of CD4+ or CD8+ T cells sorted from blood, taken in a trial of the OX40 agonist ivuxolimab. The receptor set was obtained from an adult with an advanced solid tumor such as melanoma, head and neck, liver or kidney cancer.

This clone has just a few counts. The V and J genes are TRBV30 and TRBJ1-2; 7 bases line up with TRBD1. The CDR3 consists of 16 residues. Germline-derived CDR1 and CDR2 are GTSNPN and SVGIG (reference sequence). The trim removed 1 base at V and 2 bases at J, leaving 10 bases unmatched. CDR3 DNA: TGTGCCTGGAGTGCTTCGACAGGGATGTTGAACTATGGCTACACCTTC. This translates into CAWSASTGMLNYGYTF.

The chain links TRBV30 to TRBJ1-5; D ambiguous. Germline lookup yields CDR1 GTSNPN and CDR2 SVGIG (reference sequence). The CDR3 consists of 15 residues. Deletions cut 0 bases from V and 0 bases from J, with 9 bases between. CDR3 amino acids: CAWSVGWGSNQPQHF. CDR3 DNA sequence: TGTGCCTGGAGTGTAGGTTGGGGTAGCAATCAGCCCCAGCATTTT.

The chain recombines TRBV2 with TRBJ1-1; D perhaps matches TRBD1 (5 bases). This CDR3 has 12 amino acids. CDR1 is SNHLY, CDR2 FYNNEI, per germline. Between the trimmed V and J ends, which lost 2 bases and 11 bases, there was a span of 12 bases. CDR3 sequence: CASSEMKGPAFF. As DNA, the CDR3 is TGTGCCAGCAGTGAAATGAAGGGGCCGGCTTTCTTT.

This clone has only a few counts. CDR3 residues: CASSSPSGQDSYEQYF. In DNA, the CDR3 is TGTGCCAGCAGCTCCCCGTCGGGACAGGACTCCTACGAGCAGTACTTC. The rearrangement uses TRBV13 and TRBJ2-7, with 8 bases identical to TRBD1. Per germline, CDR1 PRHDT and CDR2 FYEKMQ (reference sequence). J lost 0 bases, V lost 4 bases, and 8 bases had no gene match. The CDR3 totals 16 residues.

This sequence joins TRBV11-1 and TRBJ2-1; the D is unclear. The V gene lost 5 bases and the J gene lost 0 bases, with 14 bases spanning the gap. Germline assignment: CDR1 SGHAT and CDR2 FQDESV (reference sequence). This CDR3 is built from 16 residues. Written as DNA, the CDR3 is TGTGCCAGCAGCGCCCGGACCAGTAGCTCCTACAATGAGCAGTTCTTC. It is translated as CASSARTSSSYNEQFF.

This clone came up a few times. V is TRBV30 and J is TRBJ1-2; tentatively, D is TRBD1 (5 bases). The CDR3 sequence is 15 residues long. V lost 1 base and J 5 bases, leaving 17 bases between the germline ends. Germline V gene sequence: CDR1 GTSNPN, CDR2 SVGIG (reference sequence). This CDR3 is CAWSEGTKILYGYTF. The CDR3 DNA is TGTGCCTGGAGTGAGGGGACGAAGATCCTTTATGGCTACACCTTC.

The chain recombines TRBV7-2 with TRBJ1-3; D might be TRBD1 (5 bases). V lost 3 bases to trimming and J lost 0 bases, with 12 bases between them. Germline CDR1 SGHTA, CDR2 FQGNSA. This CDR3 region has 16 residues. CDR3 sequence: CASSLGGAISGNTIYF. In DNA form, the CDR3 reads TGTGCCAGCAGCTTGGGGGGAGCTATCTCTGGAAACACCATATATTTT.

The table lists this clone with a few counts. This chain joins TRBV19 and TRBJ1-5, with 9 positions matching TRBD1. V shed 6 bases, J shed 5 bases, and the junction held 11 bases outside the gene matches. The CDR3 has 16 residues. CDR1 is LNHDA, CDR2 SQIVND, per germline (reference sequence). The CDR3 spells CASRIGTGRFDQPQHF. CDR3 in DNA: TGTGCCAGTAGGATCGGGACAGGGAGATTCGATCAGCCCCAGCATTTT.

This clone occurred a few times. This chain joins TRBV4-3 and TRBJ2-1, with D possibly being TRBD2 (5 bases). The CDR3 runs to 16 residues. The V gene lost 1 base and the J gene lost 13 bases, with 23 bases spanning the gap. Germline V gene sequence: CDR1 LGHNA, CDR2 YSLEER. The CDR3 loop is CASSQAPRGSPGGQFF. The CDR3 DNA follows: TGCGCCAGCAGCCAAGCTCCACGAGGCAGTCCAGGAGGTCAGTTCTTC.

The genes are TRBV4-3 and TRBJ2-1; D is perhaps TRBD1 (5 bases). V lost 6 bases, J lost 10 bases, and 13 bases lay in between. CDR1 and CDR2 (germline): LGHNA, YSLEER. The CDR3 is 12 residues long. CDR3 loop: CASSLGWGEQFF. CDR3 nucleotide sequence: TGCGCCAGCAGTTTGGGTTGGGGCGAGCAGTTCTTC.

The rearrangement joins TRBV19 to TRBJ1-4; TRBD1 aligns across 8 bases. CDR1 is LNHDA and CDR2 is SQIVND in the germline V gene (reference sequence). Trimming took 8 bases from V and 4 from J; bases not matched to a gene: 6. This CDR3 comprises 14 residues. The CDR3 protein is CASGDRKLNEKLFF. The DNA of the CDR3 is TGTGCCAGTGGGGACAGGAAACTTAATGAAAAACTGTTTTTT.

The chain carries TRBV29-1 and TRBJ2-1; 10 bases line up with TRBD2. The CDR3 runs to 16 residues. The V gene end was trimmed by 4 bases and the J gene end by 6 bases; junction bases not matched to a gene: 12. Germline V gene data show CDR1 as SQVTM and CDR2 as ANQGSEA. CDR3 sequence (DNA): TGCAGCGTTGGTGGGGAGCGGGAGGGCCTAGGCAATGAGCAGTTCTTC. Protein sequence: CSVGGEREGLGNEQFF.

The chain is built from TRBV27 and TRBJ2-5, with D perhaps TRBD2 (5 bases). Germline assignment: CDR1 MNHEY and CDR2 SMNVEV (reference sequence). The CDR3 is made up of 12 amino acids. V lost 6 bases and J lost 1, with 6 bases in between. DNA for the CDR3: TGTGCCAGCAGCGCGGGCCAAGAGACCCAGTACTTC. It yields the protein CASSAGQETQYF.

CDR3 loop: CAWSVPPREKLFF. CDR3 nucleotide sequence: TGTGCCTGGAGTGTACCCCCACGGGAAAAACTGTTTTTT. This rearrangement joins TRBV30 to TRBJ1-4; D unclear. Germline CDR1 reads GTSNPN; CDR2 reads SVGIG (reference sequence). The CDR3 totals 13 residues. V dropped 0 bases and J dropped 8 bases, with 10 bases sitting between them. Together with reference TRBV30 and TRBJ1-4, the CDR3 gives the full variable domain: SQTIHQWPATLVQPVGSPLSLECTVEGTSNPNLYWYRQAAGRGLQLLFYSVGIGQISSEVPQNLSASRPQDRQFILSSKKLLLSDSGFYLCAWSVPPREKLFFGSGTQLSVL.

The gene calls are TRBV19 and TRBJ2-5; TRBD2 matches at 8 bases. Germline V gene sequence: CDR1 LNHDA, CDR2 SQIVND (reference sequence). V shed 6 bases, J shed 1 base, and the junction held 4 bases outside the gene matches. The CDR3 covers 14 residues. The CDR3 region is CASSPGLAQETQYF. The CDR3 bases are TGTGCCAGTAGCCCCGGACTAGCCCAAGAGACCCAGTACTTC.

J is TRBJ1-5 and V is TRBV5-8; no clear D. The germline V and J ends were trimmed by 4 bases and 5 bases, with 16 bases remaining between them. This CDR3 contains 15 residues. CDR1 is SGHTS, CDR2 YDEGEE, per germline. For the CDR3, the DNA is TGTGCCAGCAGCCGGTGGAGTCTAGCCGATCAGCCCCAGCATTTT. This codes for CASSRWSLADQPQHF.

This chain joins TRBV6-5 and TRBJ1-3, with 7 nucleotides matching TRBD1. CDR1 MNHEY and CDR2 SVGAGI come from the germline V gene. With V trimmed by 0 bases and J by 5 bases, 1 base remained unmatched. CDR3 length: 14 residues. The CDR3 here is CASSYSQGRNTIYF. The CDR3 nucleotides are TGTGCCAGCAGTTACTCACAGGGGAGAAACACCATATATTTT.

This chain's CDR3 is CASSYVQGSAFF. The CDR3 coding sequence is TGTGCCAGCAGTTACGTCCAGGGCTCAGCTTTCTTT. The gene calls are TRBV6-6 and TRBJ1-1, with D perhaps matching TRBD1 (5 bases). The germline V and J ends were trimmed by 2 bases and 10 bases, with 11 bases remaining between them. Germline V gene lookup returns CDR1 MNHNY and CDR2 SVGAGI (reference sequence). CDR3 length equals 12 residues.

The chain uses TRBV10-2 and TRBJ2-7; D is unclear. The V gene's germline CDR1 is WSHSY and CDR2 SAAADI. V was trimmed by 5 bases and J by 4 bases, leaving 6 bases between them. This CDR3 has 11 amino acids. The CDR3 loop is CASSSLYEQYF. The DNA of the CDR3 is TGCGCCAGCAGTTCCCTGTACGAGCAGTACTTC.

This chain joins TRBV2 and TRBJ2-7; TRBD1 matches at 8 bases. CDR1 and CDR2 (germline): SNHLY, FYNNEI. The CDR3 length is 15 residues. With V trimmed by 6 bases and J by 0 bases, 7 bases remained unmatched. The CDR3 region has the DNA TGTGCCAGCAGAAAAGGACAGGGTGCCTCCTACGAGCAGTACTTC. Its protein product is CASRKGQGASYEQYF.

The rearrangement joins TRBV7-2 to TRBJ2-7, with D hard to call. The CDR3 is made up of 16 amino acids. V gave up 5 bases and J gave up 0 bases, with 17 bases separating them. Germline V gives CDR1 SGHTA, CDR2 FQGNSA. Here the CDR3 DNA reads TGTGCCAGCAGCCCGCGTCAGGTTCGAAGCTCCTACGAGCAGTACTTC. This sequence encodes CASSPRQVRSSYEQYF.

The genes are TRBV4-3 and TRBJ1-4; D not resolved. The CDR3 length is 13 residues. CDR1 and CDR2 (germline): LGHNA, YSLEER. Trimming took 4 bases from V and 7 from J, leaving 10 bases between them. The CDR3 region is CASSRGLFEKLFF. The CDR3 nucleotides are TGCGCCAGCAGCCGAGGGTTGTTTGAAAAACTGTTTTTT.

The chain joins TRBV29-1 to TRBJ2-3, with D possibly being TRBD1 (5 bases). From germline, CDR1 is SQVTM and CDR2 ANQGSEA. V gave up 3 bases and J gave up 4 bases, with 8 bases separating them. This CDR3 is 12 amino acids long. CDR3 in amino acids: CSVDQGSDTQYF. The CDR3 coding sequence is TGCAGCGTTGATCAGGGATCAGATACGCAGTATTTT.

The chain employs TRBV27 and TRBJ2-5; D ambiguous. CDR1 is MNHEY, CDR2 SMNVEV, per germline (reference sequence). V was cut by 3 bases and J by 5 bases, with 4 bases left in between. There are 11 residues in the CDR3. CDR3: CASSFKETQYF. The CDR3 region has the DNA TGTGCCAGCAGTTTTAAGGAGACCCAGTACTTC.

The V and J genes are TRBV19 and TRBJ1-2; D possibly corresponds to TRBD1 (5 bases). With 0 bases removed from V and 8 bases from J, the gap between germline ends came to 19 bases. This CDR3 has 16 amino acids. Germline V lookup: CDR1 LNHDA, CDR2 SQIVND (reference sequence). CDR3 region: CASSIDRDGRYGGYTF. The CDR3 coding sequence is TGTGCCAGTAGTATAGACCGGGACGGAAGGTATGGAGGCTACACCTTC. Together with reference TRBV19 and TRBJ1-2, the CDR3 gives the full variable domain: DGGITQSPKYLFRKEGQNVTLSCEQNLNHDAMYWYRQDPGQGLRLIYYSQIVNDFQKGDIAEGYSVSREKKESFPLTVTSAQKNPTAFYLCASSIDRDGRYGGYTFGSGTRLTVV.

This clone was seen a single time. The chain links TRBV30 to TRBJ1-4; no clear D. There are 16 residues in the CDR3. Looked up from germline, CDR1 is GTSNPN and CDR2 is SVGIG (reference sequence). The V end was cut by 0 bases, the J end by 1 base, with 12 bases between. This CDR3 is CAWSVPRGLTNEKLFF. CDR3 DNA sequence: TGTGCCTGGAGTGTACCCCGGGGTTTAACTAATGAAAAACTGTTTTTT.

This clone was detected a few times. The gene calls are TRBV30 and TRBJ2-7; no clear D. The CDR3 spans 14 residues. Trimming left V 4 bases short and J 2 bases short, with 15 bases between. Germline CDR1 reads GTSNPN; CDR2 reads SVGIG (reference sequence). DNA for the CDR3: TGTGCCTGGAACGGCCGAGGCAGAACCTACGAGCAGTACTTC. Protein sequence: CAWNGRGRTYEQYF.